This TCR beta chain originates from a study of CD8 T cells in Susac syndrome. Overall study context: There were Susac syndrome patients who were therapy-naive at blood draw, others on corticosteroids, and others on intravenous immunoglobulin alone.

In this sample, this clonotype turned up a few times. The authors sequenced TCR beta from blood CD8+ and CD4+ T cells. Isolation of CD8+ and CD4+ T cells was performed negatively, whereas enrichment of TEMRA cells was done by FACS. Reverse transcription used about 0.5 to 1 ug RNA and random hexamers. immunoSEQ multiplex PCR amplified TCR beta CDR3 across 54 Vbeta, 13 Jbeta. Using its own MiXCR run on the immunoSEQ multiplex PCR reads, TCRdb lists one record per CDR3 protein. The sample lists some 130,000 distinct CDR3 sequences; just under 95% were seen once. The V segment lost 4 bases and the J segment 3 bases; nucleotides outside the gene matches: 3. Germline lookup yields CDR1 SQVTM and CDR2 ANQGSEA. This CDR3 contains 12 residues.

The chain employs TRBV29-1 and TRBJ2-7; TRBD1 matches at 7 bases. The sequenced sample was CD8+ T cells from PBMCs. The TCR sequence derives from a human donor with Susac syndrome. CDR3 residues: CSVVDRDYEQYF. The CDR3 DNA sequence: TGCAGCGTTGTTGACAGGGACTACGAGCAGTACTTC.